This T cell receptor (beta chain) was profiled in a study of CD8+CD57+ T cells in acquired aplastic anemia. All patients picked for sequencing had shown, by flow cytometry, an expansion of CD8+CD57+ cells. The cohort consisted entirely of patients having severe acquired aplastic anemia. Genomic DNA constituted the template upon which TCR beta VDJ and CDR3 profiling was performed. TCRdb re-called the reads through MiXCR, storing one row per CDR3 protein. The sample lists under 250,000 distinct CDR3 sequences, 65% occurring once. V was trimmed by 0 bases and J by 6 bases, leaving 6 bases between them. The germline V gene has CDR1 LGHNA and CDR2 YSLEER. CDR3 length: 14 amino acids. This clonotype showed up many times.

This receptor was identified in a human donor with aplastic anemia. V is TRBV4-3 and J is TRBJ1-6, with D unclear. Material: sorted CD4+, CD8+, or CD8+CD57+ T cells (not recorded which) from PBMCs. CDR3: CASSQDFGNSPLHF. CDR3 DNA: TGCGCCAGCAGCCAAGATTTCGGTAATTCACCCCTCCACTTT.